This paragraph covers one T cell receptor beta chain sequence. The antigen is undetermined. This specimen comes from a study of cytomegalovirus exposure and HLA in healthy donors. In the study overall: Roughly 180 million T cells yielded some 120 million unique TCR beta sequences in earlier analysis. Overall study results and limits: Across donors, most TCRs were seen rarely, yet some public ones were widespread. Later analysis revealed greater clonal expansion in HLA-associated TCR beta chains than in equally common others.

Vbeta (60) and Jbeta (13) primers were used in the PCR. In the original analysis: Approximately 11 million of the roughly 80 million unique TCR beta chains counted in a later analysis were shared. Assay: immunoSEQ multiplex PCR; the TCRdb copy retains only in-frame clones and omits some. The V and J calls and clone size come from that table; D and trimming were worked out from the DNA. The table shows 150,000 to 200,000 clones, with roughly 82% occurring only once. CDR3 length: 15 residues. Looked up from germline, CDR1 is SGHVS and CDR2 is FQNEAQ. V shed 5 bases, J shed 11 bases, and the junction held 15 bases outside the gene matches.

The TCR sequence derives from a girl aged 5-17 years in good health and CMV-seropositive. Sequencing was performed on PBMCs. The rearrangement joins TRBV7-8 to TRBJ1-1, with TRBD1 identical over 9 bases. CDR3 in DNA: TGTGCCAGCAGCCCGCCCTCCGGGACAGGGTTTAGGGCTTTCTTT. It encodes CASSPPSGTGFRAFF.